These 27 T cell receptor beta chains originate from one sample sequenced in a study of T cell responses to AZD1222 COVID-19 vaccine (dated by TCRdb to the early 2020s). Taken with the paper, the label for time point translates to: about 28 days (+/-7) after the second vaccine dose. Library preparation was by the immunoSEQ multiplex PCR assay. TCRdb obtained this table from immuneACCESS and retained in-frame rearrangements with V and J assigned. These tables miss some clones; where compared with another copy, unresolved V genes account for less than half of the shortfall, and the remainder is unexplained. Counted in this sample were some 70,000 clones; over 70% of them appeared once. Over 12% of the sample belongs to the ten largest clones. This material consisted of peripheral blood, taken 28 days after the second AZD1222 dose. These receptors originate from an adult who received the AZD1222 COVID-19 vaccine.

This clone was detected once. The V gene is TRBV7-9, the J gene TRBJ1-4; D gene unclear. The germline CDR1 and CDR2 sequences are SEHNR and FQNEAQ (reference sequence). CDR3 length: 16 residues. V lost 5 bases and J 0 bases, leaving 13 bases between the germline ends. The CDR3 loop reads CASSLTLVATNEKLFF. The CDR3 DNA reads TGTGCCAGCAGCCTCACCCTTGTGGCAACTAATGAAAAACTGTTTTTT.

This chain uses TRBV18 with TRBJ2-2; 10 bases line up with TRBD1. Trimming took 3 bases from V and 3 from J; bases not matched to a gene: 7. The CDR3 has 17 residues. Germline V gene sequence: CDR1 KGHSH, CDR2 LQKENI. CDR3 DNA sequence: TGTGCCAGCTCACCGGGACAGGGGATCTCGTACACCGGGGAGCTGTTTTTT. This encodes CASSPGQGISYTGELFF.

The chain carries TRBV4-3 and TRBJ1-1; a possible D gene is TRBD1 (5 bases). Germline CDR1 is LGHNA and CDR2 is YSLEER. V was pared by 0 bases and J by 3 bases, with 5 bases between. The CDR3 length is 13 residues. The CDR3, as DNA: TGCGCCAGCAGCCAAGACAGGGACACTGAAGCTTTCTTT. This gives the protein CASSQDRDTEAFF.

This clone was observed a handful of times. The rearrangement joins TRBV11-2 to TRBJ1-6; D gene uncertain. V gave up 3 bases and J gave up 7 bases, with 13 bases separating them. Germline V gene data show CDR1 as SGHAT and CDR2 as FQNNGV. The length of the CDR3 is 15 residues. The CDR3 region is CASSLHRAVNSPLHF. The CDR3 coding sequence is TGTGCCAGCAGCTTGCACCGGGCCGTAAATTCACCCCTCCACTTT.

The chain recombines TRBV6-2 or TRBV6-3 with TRBJ2-2; no clear D. Germline CDR1 and CDR2: MNHEY and SVGEGT. Trimming took off 6 bases at V and 2 bases at J, with 13 bases between the two ends. CDR3 size: 15 residues. CDR3 amino acids: CASSRPPGNTGELFF. In nucleotides, the CDR3 is TGTGCCAGCAGCCGACCCCCAGGAAACACCGGGGAGCTGTTTTTT.

CDR3 bases: TGTGCCAGTAGTTCAAGACAGAGCGGCTACACCTTC. Translated: CASSSRQSGYTF. The rearrangement links TRBV19 to TRBJ1-2; maybe TRBD1 (5 bases). Germline CDR1 LNHDA, CDR2 SQIVND (reference sequence). The CDR3 totals 12 residues. The V and J ends lost 5 bases and 8 bases respectively, with 12 bases between them. Using reference TRBV19 and TRBJ1-2 for the parts outside the CDR3, the full variable domain is DGGITQSPKYLFRKEGQNVTLSCEQNLNHDAMYWYRQDPGQGLRLIYYSQIVNDFQKGDIAEGYSVSREKKESFPLTVTSAQKNPTAFYLCASSSRQSGYTFGSGTRLTVV.

The chain recombines TRBV11-2 with TRBJ2-3; D is uncertain. CDR1 and CDR2 from the germline V gene are SGHAT and FQNNGV. There are 15 residues in the CDR3. V was clipped by 2 bases and J by 0 bases, with 9 bases between them. The CDR3 DNA reads TGTGCCAGCAGCTTATTGATCTCTAGCACAGATACGCAGTATTTT. The encoded protein is CASSLLISSTDTQYF.

The gene calls are TRBV11-3 and TRBJ1-1; 8 bases map to TRBD1. Trimming took 5 bases from V and 4 from J; bases not matched to a gene: 12. The germline V gene has CDR1 SGHNT and CDR2 YENEEA. CDR3 size: 16 residues. CDR3 region: CASSGGQGAGSTEAFF. The CDR3 nucleotides read TGTGCCAGCAGCGGAGGGCAGGGGGCAGGGAGCACTGAAGCTTTCTTT.

CDR3 residues: CASSVNRPYEQYF. CDR3 in DNA: TGTGCCAGCAGTGTGAACAGGCCCTACGAGCAGTACTTC. The J gene is TRBJ2-7, the V gene TRBV2, with D perhaps matching TRBD1 (5 bases). CDR3 length equals 13 residues. V lost 4 bases, J lost 2 bases, and 9 bases lay in between. Germline assignment: CDR1 SNHLY and CDR2 FYNNEI.

The J gene is TRBJ1-4, the V gene TRBV18; weak D call: TRBD1 (5 bases). Germline V gene sequence: CDR1 KGHSH, CDR2 LQKENI. V gave up 3 bases and J gave up 3 bases, with 11 bases separating them. The CDR3 extends over 15 amino acids. The CDR3 DNA reads TGTGCCAGCTCACCCAACAGGCTGGCTAATGAAAAACTGTTTTTT. Translating gives CASSPNRLANEKLFF.

This rearrangement joins TRBV4-2 to TRBJ2-5; 11 bases match TRBD2. Germline assignment: CDR1 LGHNA and CDR2 YNFKEQ. V lost 4 bases and J lost 0; bases outside the gene matches: 22. The length of the CDR3 is 22 residues. DNA of the CDR3: TGTGCCAGCAGCCGAAGCTTGGGTGGGTGGTCCTTGACTAGCGGGAACCAAGAGACCCAGTACTTC. Residues: CASSRSLGGWSLTSGNQETQYF.

The chain uses TRBV7-3 and TRBJ1-2; D gene ambiguous. The CDR3 consists of 15 residues. The germline V and J ends were trimmed by 5 bases and 6 bases, with 19 bases remaining between them. In germline, CDR1 is SGHTA, CDR2 FQGTGA. The CDR3 nucleotides are TGTGCCAGCAGCCCCGGGTCTGGAGGGAAGGATGGCTACACCTTC. Its protein product is CASSPGSGGKDGYTF.

This sequence joins TRBV27 and TRBJ2-1; the match to TRBD2 covers 8 bases. The CDR3 totals 15 residues. The germline V gene has CDR1 MNHEY and CDR2 SMNVEV (reference sequence). V shed 2 bases and J 6 bases; nucleotides not matched to a gene: 6. This chain's CDR3 is CASSLNAGGLNEQFF. In nucleotides, the CDR3 is TGTGCCAGCAGTTTAAACGCGGGGGGCCTCAATGAGCAGTTCTTC.

The chain employs TRBV10-3 and TRBJ2-3, with 12 nucleotides matching TRBD2. V shed 4 bases, J shed 4 bases, and the junction held 3 bases outside the gene matches. From germline, CDR1 is ENHRY and CDR2 SYGVKD. This CDR3 is 15 amino acids long. CDR3: CAISGASGGADTQYF. The CDR3 DNA reads as TGTGCCATCAGTGGGGCTAGCGGGGGGGCAGATACGCAGTATTTT.

This clone was counted between two and nine times. This chain links TRBV3-1 (or the pseudogene TRBV3-2) with TRBJ1-5; the match to TRBD1 covers 9 bases. The CDR3 extends over 20 amino acids. Germline values: CDR1 LGHDT, CDR2 YNNKEL (reference sequence). V gave up 6 bases and J gave up 0 bases; unmatched junction bases: 18. The CDR3 DNA is TGTGCCAGCAGTCCCCAAGAATACGGGACAGGGCACTATAGCAATCAGCCCCAGCATTTT. Translating gives CASSPQEYGTGHYSNQPQHF.

V usage is TRBV28 and J usage is TRBJ1-2; D might be TRBD1 (5 bases). Deletions cut 5 bases from V and 8 bases from J, with 21 bases between. The CDR3 is 15 amino acids. The germline V gene has CDR1 MDHEN and CDR2 SYDVKM. CDR3 coding DNA: TGTGCCAGCAGTCCCCATTCCAGTCCAGGGAGCGGCTACACCTTC. Its protein product is CASSPHSSPGSGYTF.

The chain joins TRBV6-1 to TRBJ2-3; D is ambiguous. The V and J ends lost 2 bases and 5 bases respectively, with 5 bases between them. Per germline, CDR1 MNHNS and CDR2 SASEGT. This CDR3 has 12 residues. CDR3 DNA sequence: TGTGCCAGCAGTGAACAGGTAGATACGCAGTATTTT. Translated, it gives CASSEQVDTQYF.

This clone was counted at least ten times. The chain links TRBV6-4 to TRBJ1-1, with D hard to call. The CDR3 contains 13 residues. V lost 3 bases and J 1 base, leaving 6 bases between the germline ends. Germline values: CDR1 MRHNA, CDR2 SNTAGT. The CDR3 nucleotides are TGTGCCAGCAGTGAGCAGGAGAACACTGAAGCTTTCTTT. It codes for CASSEQENTEAFF.

CDR3 DNA sequence: TGTGCCAGTAGCACCGACGGGGGAATCTCACCCCTCCACTTT. This encodes CASSTDGGISPLHF. V is TRBV19 and J is TRBJ1-6, with a possible D match to TRBD1 (5 bases). Germline CDR1 is LNHDA and CDR2 is SQIVND (reference sequence). The V gene lost 6 bases and the J gene lost 10 bases, with 16 bases spanning the gap. The CDR3 has 14 amino acids.

This sequence joins TRBV9 and TRBJ1-2; D is undetermined. The CDR3 loop spans 18 amino acids. Trimming shortened V by 3 bases and J by 1 base, and 22 bases separated the two germline ends. In germline, CDR1 is SGDLS, CDR2 YYNGEE. This CDR3 reads CASSAVFRSRRDNYGYTF. CDR3 in DNA: TGTGCCAGCAGCGCAGTCTTTCGTAGCAGGCGGGATAACTATGGCTACACCTTC. The full variable domain, its missing parts supplied by reference TRBV9 and TRBJ1-2, is DSGVTQTPKHLITATGQRVTLRCSPRSGDLSVYWYQQSLDQGLQFLIQYYNGEERAKGNILERFSAQQFPDLHSELNLSSLELGDSALYFCASSAVFRSRRDNYGYTFGSGTRLTVV.

This chain uses TRBV10-3 with TRBJ2-7, with D tentatively TRBD1 (5 bases). CDR1 is ENHRY and CDR2 is SYGVKD in the germline V gene. With 0 bases removed from V and 0 bases from J, the gap between germline ends came to 6 bases. This CDR3 is 14 amino acids long. The CDR3 bases are TGTGCCATCAGTGAGTCTGACAGCTCCTACGAGCAGTACTTC. It yields the protein CAISESDSSYEQYF.

The V gene is TRBV3-1 (or the pseudogene TRBV3-2), the J gene TRBJ2-7; no reliable D call. CDR3 length: 12 residues. Germline V gene lookup returns CDR1 LGHDT and CDR2 YNNKEL (reference sequence). V was cut by 3 bases and J by 8 bases, with 11 bases left in between. The CDR3 bases are TGTGCCAGCAGCCAGGCTGTTACCAAGCAGTACTTC. Translating it yields CASSQAVTKQYF.

The rearrangement joins TRBV27 to TRBJ2-3, with 7 nucleotides matching TRBD1. V dropped 5 bases and J dropped 2; count of bases not matched to a gene: 4. Germline-derived CDR1 and CDR2 are MNHEY and SMNVEV (reference sequence). There are 14 residues in the CDR3. The CDR3 DNA reads as TGTGCCAGCAGTAGGGACAGACTCACAGATACGCAGTATTTT. Amino acid sequence: CASSRDRLTDTQYF.

Worth noting for this clone: One end of the junction does not line up with germline, which may come from a read error. V usage is TRBV10-2 and J usage is TRBJ2-1; 10 bases match TRBD1. The CDR3 is 15 residues long. Germline V gives CDR1 WSHSY, CDR2 SAAADI. CDR3 DNA sequence: TGCGCCAGCAGTGAGTCGAACGTTCCCGGGACAGGGGCGATCTTC. It specifies CASSESNVPGTGAIF.

This clone is a singleton in its sample. This rearrangement joins TRBV5-1 to TRBJ2-2; 8 nucleotides align to TRBD1. The CDR3 has 17 residues. Germline lookup yields CDR1 SGHRS and CDR2 YFSETQ. V lost 0 bases to trimming and J lost 3 bases; unmatched junction nucleotides: 7. CDR3 residues: CASSLVQGAGYTGELFF. CDR3 nucleotide sequence: TGCGCCAGCAGCTTGGTGCAGGGGGCTGGTTACACCGGGGAGCTGTTTTTT.

This clone was observed a few times. The CDR3 protein is CASSQDWGSSGNTIYF. In DNA, the CDR3 is TGCGCCAGCAGCCAAGATTGGGGCAGCTCTGGAAACACCATATATTTT. The chain links TRBV4-3 to TRBJ1-3; perhaps TRBD1 as D (5 bases). The CDR3 is 16 residues long. Trimming took 0 bases from V and 0 from J, leaving 9 bases between them. CDR1 is LGHNA, CDR2 YSLEER, per germline.

The rearrangement uses TRBV5-1 and TRBJ1-1, with a weak D call TRBD1 (5 bases). Deletions cut 4 bases from V and 4 bases from J, with 14 bases between. The CDR3 length is 14 residues. Germline loops: CDR1 SGHRS, CDR2 YFSETQ. CDR3 nucleotides: TGCGCCAGCAGCCTCGGGACCTTGTCCACTGAAGCTTTCTTT. This gives the protein CASSLGTLSTEAFF.